These T cell receptor beta chains were read from a single sample in a study of T cell repertoires in cytomegalovirus infection. Their cognate antigens are unknown. TCRdb called the reads again in MiXCR, with one record for every CDR3 protein. This table has some 120,000 distinct CDR3 sequences, 32% appearing once. The sequences come from CD8+ T cells from cultured PBMCs, collected from culture after CMV antigen stimulation. The source is a human donor in good health (CMV status not recorded). Some clones in this sample may be carry-over from other donors' samples. Both conserved end residues are trimmed from each CDR3. Fields, in order: V gene, J gene, clone size, CDR3 protein. Clone size is given for some rows only: seen once, a few or many times, or a class if the clone is expanded.

TRBV6-1,TRBJ1-2,many,ASRLGQGAGYGYT
TRBV7-9,TRBJ1-1,few,ASSMVGGRDSGEAF
TRBV6-6,TRBJ2-5,-,ASSYSPQETQY
TRBV12-3/TRBV12-4,TRBJ2-3,few,ASSPPPGTRGTDTQY
TRBV6-6,TRBJ2-7,-,ASSVWGFEQY
TRBV12-3/TRBV12-4,TRBJ2-2,-,ASSLVVWDRARTGELF
TRBV7-2,TRBJ2-3,many,ASSRASGGAYTDTQY
TRBV6-2/TRBV6-3,TRBJ1-1,-,ASSYPSGDMNTEAF
TRBV5-4,TRBJ2-2,-,ASTKKGGISGELF
TRBV7-9,TRBJ1-3,few,ASSLEGGTGNTIY
TRBV23-1,TRBJ2-1,-,ASSQFYRDRSQDEQF
TRBV6-1,TRBJ2-3,-,ASSERWGTGSDTQY
TRBV12-3/TRBV12-4,TRBJ2-5,many,ASSFLPADLPQETQY
TRBV4-1,TRBJ2-1,few,ASSQRGGGNEQF
TRBV6-5,TRBJ2-7,-,ASSYLPGTGPHEQY
TRBV20-1,TRBJ1-2,-,SARFGGDYGYT
TRBV20-1,TRBJ1-2,-,SARTGKGGPTYGYT
TRBV7-2,TRBJ2-1,many,ASISEQSSYNEQF
TRBV23-1,TRBJ1-6,-,ASTPFNCSPLH
TRBV7-6,TRBJ1-6,many,ASSFRGNSYNSPLH
TRBV5-1,TRBJ2-3,few,ASSLARYFMTSGTSTDTQY
TRBV19,TRBJ1-1,few,ASSLTVLFLPEAF
TRBV10-3,TRBJ2-6,few,AISDPRQGYYIESGANVLT
TRBV28,TRBJ1-2,-,ASSLVKDRVRS
TRBV7-9,TRBJ1-5,-,ASQDGNQPQH
TRBV5-6,TRBJ1-5,-,ASSFGQGGYQPQH
TRBV28,TRBJ1-4,many,ASSDRETATNEKLF
TRBV19,TRBJ1-1,once,ASTRGQGADEAF
TRBV7-9,TRBJ1-1,-,ASSLVPHLNTEAF
TRBV20-1,TRBJ1-6,-,SASGGVQGASRAYNSPLH
TRBV7-8,TRBJ2-1,-,ASSLGQGASWDEQF
TRBV27,TRBJ2-1,-,ASSLSGVGEQF
TRBV20-1,TRBJ2-2,once,SARRPRESGELF
TRBV19,TRBJ1-5,few,ASENRDRDQPQH
TRBV4-2,TRBJ2-7,-,ASSQETSYEQY
TRBV7-6,TRBJ2-5,few,ASSLAEETQY
TRBV7-6,TRBJ2-1,-,ASSLAGGVVHEQF
TRBV9,TRBJ2-1,-,ASSPWASGGNEQF
TRBV29-1,TRBJ1-2,-,SVETGDYGYT